This is a list of T cell receptor beta chains from one sample in a study of T cell responses to AZD1222 COVID-19 vaccine. Repertoires were generated with immunoSEQ multiplex PCR, while TCRdb's copy carries only in-frame clones and drops some. The sample has about 150,000 clones, roughly 88% seen once. Sequencing used peripheral blood, obtained 28 days after the second dose of the MenACWY control vaccine. All receptors come from an adult who received the MenACWY meningococcal vaccine as a control. Each CDR3 is given with its conserved first and last residue. A D gene is named only where the DNA matches it firmly. Not every row has a clone size; where given, it reads once, few, many or a size class.

v_gene,abundance,d_gene,j_gene,CDR3nt,CDR3aa
TRBV7-2,-,TRBD1,TRBJ2-1,TGTGCCAGCAGACCCGCTAGCACGACAGGGAGCTACAATGAGCAGTTCTTC,CASRPASTTGSYNEQFF
TRBV4-3,-,-,TRBJ1-2,TGCGCCAGCAGCCAGGACAATGGTATGGGCTACACCTTC,CASSQDNGMGYTF
TRBV2,-,TRBD1,TRBJ2-7,TGTGCCAGCAGCGACAGGGGTGTCGTCGAGCAGTACTTC,CASSDRGVVEQYF
TRBV7-2,-,-,TRBJ2-2,TGTGCCAGCAGCACCCGAACTACAGGAATCGGGGAGCTGTTTTTT,CASSTRTTGIGELFF
TRBV4-2,-,-,TRBJ1-6,TGTGCCAGCAGCCAAGAATTTGGGGGGCGCCATTCACCCCTCCACTTT,CASSQEFGGRHSPLHF
TRBV5-1,-,-,TRBJ2-1,TGCGCCAGCAGCTTGGTTGGGGGGAGCTCCTACAATGAGCAGTTCTTC,CASSLVGGSSYNEQFF
TRBV27,-,-,TRBJ2-7,TGTGCCAGCAGTTTATCGGGGGTCAGCTCCTACGAGCAGTACTTC,CASSLSGVSSYEQYF
TRBV11-2,-,-,TRBJ1-2,TGTGCCAGCAGCATAGACAGCAACTATGGCTACACCTTC,CASSIDSNYGYTF
TRBV18,-,TRBD1,TRBJ2-7,TGTGCCAGCTCACCTCCCGGGACAGGTGACGAGCAGTACTTC,CASSPPGTGDEQYF
TRBV11-2,-,-,TRBJ2-1,TGTGCCAGCAGCTTAGTGGGGGCTAGCGCGTACAATGAGCAGTTCTTC,CASSLVGASAYNEQFF
TRBV4-1,-,-,TRBJ1-4,TGCGCCAGCAGCCTAGGAACGTATGCAACTAATGAAAAACTGTTTTTT,CASSLGTYATNEKLFF
TRBV6-5,few,-,TRBJ1-1,TGTGCCAGCAGTTACCTCGGACGGTATGCCGAAGCTTTCTTT,CASSYLGRYAEAFF
TRBV7-3,once,TRBD2,TRBJ2-1,TGTGCCAGCAGCTTAGAGGGACTAGCGGGGATCAATGAGCAGTTCTTC,CASSLEGLAGINEQFF
TRBV7-3,-,-,TRBJ2-2,TGTGCCAGCAGCTTAAAAATCGGCACCGGGGAGCTGTTTTTT,CASSLKIGTGELFF
TRBV5-8,-,-,TRBJ2-5,TGTGCCAGCAGCTTCAGGGACTTCCAAGAGACCCAGTACTTC,CASSFRDFQETQYF
TRBV7-2,-,TRBD2,TRBJ2-7,TGTGCCAGCAGCCCCCGCTTTAGCGGGAGTAACTACGAGCAGTACTTC,CASSPRFSGSNYEQYF
TRBV7-9,-,-,TRBJ2-7,TGTGCCAGCAGCTTCTCCTACGAGCAGTACTTC,CASSFSYEQYF
TRBV21-1,-,-,TRBJ2-7,TGTGCCAGCAGCTCCCAGGGCGGGGGAAGCTCCTACGAGCAGTACTTC,CASSSQGGGSSYEQYF
TRBV2,-,TRBD2,TRBJ2-3,TGTGCCAGCAGTGCCCTGGCGGACTGGGAGGGAGATACGCAGTATTTT,CASSALADWEGDTQYF
TRBV28,-,TRBD1,TRBJ1-2,TGTGCCAGCAGTGAAAATGGACAGGGGGCACGGTATGGCTACACCTTC,CASSENGQGARYGYTF
TRBV7-2,-,-,TRBJ2-1,TGTGCCAGCAGCTTAGGAGGGGACCTCTCCTACAATGAGCAGTTCTTC,CASSLGGDLSYNEQFF
TRBV5-1,-,TRBD2,TRBJ2-5,TGCGCCAGCAGCCAGGGACTAGCGGGGCAAGAGACCCAGTACTTC,CASSQGLAGQETQYF
TRBV5-1,-,TRBD1,TRBJ1-3,TGCGCCAGCAGCCCCCAAGGACAGGGCTACGGAAACACCATATATTTT,CASSPQGQGYGNTIYF
TRBV7-3,-,-,TRBJ1-1,TGTGCCAGCAGCTTAGAGATGAACACTGAAGCTTTCTTT,CASSLEMNTEAFF
TRBV12-3/TRBV12-4,once,-,TRBJ1-1,TGTGCCAGCAGTTTTGAGACTTTCTTT,CASSFETFF
TRBV7-8,few,-,TRBJ1-1,TGTGCCAGCAGCTTAAGCGAAGTGAACACTGAAGCTTTCTTT,CASSLSEVNTEAFF
TRBV11-2,few,-,TRBJ1-1,TGTGCCAGCAGCTTACAGGGACGGTTATCAAACACTGAAGCTTTCTTT,CASSLQGRLSNTEAFF
TRBV27,once,TRBD2,TRBJ2-3,TGTGCCAGCAGTTTATCCGGACTAGCGGGGGCCTTGGAAGATACGCAGTATTTT,CASSLSGLAGALEDTQYF
TRBV5-1,-,-,TRBJ1-2,TGCGCCAGCAGCTTGTCGGGGGGAGGTGGCTACACCTTC,CASSLSGGGGYTF
TRBV11-3,-,-,TRBJ1-1,TGTGCCAGCAGCTTAGAGGGCTGGGGCAGGATCGGGGGGGAAGCTTTCTTT,CASSLEGWGRIGGEAFF
TRBV6-5,-,TRBD1,TRBJ1-4,TGTGCCAGCAGCAGGACAGGGCCAACTAATGAAAAACTGTTTTTT,CASSRTGPTNEKLFF
TRBV29-1,-,-,TRBJ1-2,TGCAGCGTTAGCCAGGACGTCTATGGCTACACCTTC,CSVSQDVYGYTF
TRBV7-8,-,TRBD2,TRBJ2-2,TGTGCCAGCAGCCTTCTCCGGACGGGAGGGCCATATACCGGGGAGCTGTTTTTT,CASSLLRTGGPYTGELFF
TRBV4-1,-,TRBD1,TRBJ1-4,TGCGCCAGCAGCTCCGACAGGGGTAATGAAAAACTGTTTTTT,CASSSDRGNEKLFF
TRBV18,-,-,TRBJ2-7,TGTGCCAGCTCACCACCGTCCTCCTACGAGCAGTACTTC,CASSPPSSYEQYF
TRBV19,-,TRBD1,TRBJ2-7,TGTGCCAGTAGTATGGGTGCAGGGGGCAGGGGCGAGCAGTACTTC,CASSMGAGGRGEQYF
TRBV4-3,-,TRBD1,TRBJ1-1,TGCGCCAGCAGCCAAGCCTACCGACAGGGGAACACTGAAGCTTTCTTT,CASSQAYRQGNTEAFF
TRBV15,-,TRBD2,TRBJ2-1,TGTGCCACCAGCAGAACTAGCGGGGGGTTCGACAATGAGCAGTTCTTC,CATSRTSGGFDNEQFF
TRBV5-1,-,TRBD2,TRBJ2-7,TGCGCCAGCAGCTTGAGTCTAGCGGGGAAGGGGCCCTACGAGCAGTACTTC,CASSLSLAGKGPYEQYF
TRBV2,-,-,TRBJ1-1,TGTGCCAGCAGTGAAGTAGGCTCCGTGGCTTTCTTT,CASSEVGSVAFF
TRBV3-1/TRBV3-2,once,TRBD2,TRBJ2-7,TGTGCCAGCAGCCAAGCCCGCTGGAGAGCGGGAGAGACCTACGAGCAGTACTTC,CASSQARWRAGETYEQYF
TRBV12-3/TRBV12-4,-,TRBD1,TRBJ1-2,TGTGCCAGCAGTCCAGACAGGGTGAGGGGCTACACCTTC,CASSPDRVRGYTF
TRBV19,-,-,TRBJ2-1,TGTGCCAGTAGTGAACGGGGGAAGAGCTCCTACAATGAGCAGTTCTTC,CASSERGKSSYNEQFF
TRBV10-3,-,TRBD1,TRBJ1-2,TGTGCCATCATGGGACAGGGGTCGAACTATGGCTACACCTTC,CAIMGQGSNYGYTF
TRBV7-8,-,TRBD2,TRBJ2-1,TGTGCCAGCAGCTTGGAGACTAGCGCCGATGAGCAGTTCTTC,CASSLETSADEQFF
TRBV6-1,once,TRBD1,TRBJ1-4,TGTGCCAGCAGTGAAGGCCGGACAGGAACTCCTCTGAATGAAAAACTGTTTTTT,CASSEGRTGTPLNEKLFF
TRBV19,-,-,TRBJ1-2,TGTGCCAGTAGTCCCCGGGTTCATGGTCTCTATGGCTACACCTTC,CASSPRVHGLYGYTF
TRBV6-5,-,-,TRBJ2-1,TGTGCCAGCAGACGGGGCGATGAGCAGTTCTTC,CASRRGDEQFF
TRBV11-3,-,-,TRBJ1-4,TGTGCCAGCAGCCGAGGGGTCGAAAAACTGTTTTTT,CASSRGVEKLFF
TRBV11-3,-,-,TRBJ1-1,TGTGCCAGCAGCTTAGAGGGGGTGAGCGCTGAAGCTTTCTTT,CASSLEGVSAEAFF
TRBV6-2/TRBV6-3,-,-,TRBJ2-7,TGTGCCAGCAGTTACTCTACCTACAGGGATACCTACGAGCAGTACTTC,CASSYSTYRDTYEQYF
TRBV14,-,-,TRBJ2-5,TGTGCCAGCAGCCAAGACGGCCACCCGACGGAGACCCAGTACTTC,CASSQDGHPTETQYF
TRBV3-1/TRBV3-2,-,-,TRBJ2-3,TGTGCCAGCAGCCCCGTGAGAGATACGCAGTATTTT,CASSPVRDTQYF
TRBV21-1,-,-,TRBJ2-7,TGTGCCAGCAGACCCGATCGGGGAGAGTGCTACGAGCAGTACTTC,CASRPDRGECYEQYF